Sequencing of this T cell receptor beta chain was carried out in a study of technical replicates of blood from several donors. The repertoire was sequenced with immunoSEQ multiplex PCR; TCRdb's copy has only in-frame clones and lacks some. The sample includes around 53,000 clones, approximately 90% of them seen just once. The CDR3 runs to 14 residues. Germline V lookup: CDR1 SGHVS, CDR2 FQNEAQ. V lost 5 bases and J lost 7; bases outside the gene matches: 4. The sequencing sample was made of PBMCs. This clonotype was obtained from a human donor in good health. Some clones in this sample may be carry-over from other donors' samples. The V gene is TRBV7-8, the J gene TRBJ1-4; 10 nucleotides line up with TRBD1. This chain's CDR3 is CASSRGTGVEKLFF. CDR3 DNA sequence: TGTGCCAGCAGCCGTGGGACAGGGGTTGAAAAACTGTTTTTT.